The entry that follows covers one T cell receptor (beta chain) sequence. Its antigen is not identified. Trimming removed 0 bases from V and 9 bases from J; junction bases left unmatched: 12. This CDR3 spans 16 amino acids. Germline assignment: CDR1 SGHDN and CDR2 FVKESK. The data stem from a study of T cell repertoires in cytomegalovirus infection. Study-level findings and limits: Clonotype analysis showed dominance of the ex vivo response by HLA-C-restricted CMV-specific TCR beta clonotypes.

TCRdb re-analysed the reads in MiXCR, keeping a single row per CDR3 protein. Of 630,000 or so distinct CDR3 sequences listed, roughly 24% were seen once; the top ten hold roughly 8%. Sequenced input: CD8+ T cells from PBMCs. V usage is TRBV14 and J usage is TRBJ1-2, with 8 positions matching TRBD1. The clonotype originates from a human donor in good health (CMV status not recorded). Some clones in this sample may be carry-over from other donors' samples. CDR3 DNA sequence: TGTGCCAGCAGCCAAGAGGGGCGCGACAGGGGCTCTAGCTACACCTTC. Encoded protein: CASSQEGRDRGSSYTF.